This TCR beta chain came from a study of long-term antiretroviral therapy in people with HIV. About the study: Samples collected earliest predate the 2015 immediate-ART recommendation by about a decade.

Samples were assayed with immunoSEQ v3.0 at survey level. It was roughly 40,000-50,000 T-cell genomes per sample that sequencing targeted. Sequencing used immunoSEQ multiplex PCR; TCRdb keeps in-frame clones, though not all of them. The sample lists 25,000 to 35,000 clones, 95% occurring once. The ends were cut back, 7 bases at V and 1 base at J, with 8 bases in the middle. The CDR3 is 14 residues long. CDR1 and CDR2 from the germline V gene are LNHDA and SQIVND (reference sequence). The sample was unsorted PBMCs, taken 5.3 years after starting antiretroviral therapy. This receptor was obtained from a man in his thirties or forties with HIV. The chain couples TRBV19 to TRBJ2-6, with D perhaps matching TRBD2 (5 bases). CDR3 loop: CASIRRSGANVLTF. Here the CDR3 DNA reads TGTGCCAGTATTCGGAGGTCTGGGGCCAACGTCCTGACTTTC.